A single sample is the source of the 29 T cell receptor beta chains below, sequenced in a study of shared clonotypes between healthy human individuals. This table comes from immunoSEQ multiplex PCR, and its TCRdb copy is limited to in-frame clones, with some not included. Of about 2,100,000 clones in the sample, under 95% were seen once. Positively selected for CCR7, the CD45RO-negative cells used as naive CD8 cells excluded terminally differentiated effector memory CD45RA+ cells. What was sequenced was naive CD8+ T cells from PBMCs. The receptors were gathered from a man between 18 and 35 years old in good health. Some clones in this sample may be carry-over from other donors' samples.

This clone was seen more than once but under ten times. The V and J genes are TRBV29-1 and TRBJ1-1, with D perhaps matching TRBD1 (6 bases). CDR3 length: 15 residues. V lost 1 base, J lost 1 base, and 13 bases lay in between. CDR1 is SQVTM, CDR2 ANQGSEA, per germline. The CDR3 DNA sequence: TGCAGCGTTGAAGTGGACAGCCTTCCGAACACTGAAGCTTTCTTT. It yields the protein CSVEVDSLPNTEAFF.

This chain links TRBV5-1 with TRBJ2-3, with D possibly TRBD2 on 6 matching bases. CDR3 length: 20 amino acids. Germline loops: CDR1 SGHRS, CDR2 YFSETQ. With 0 bases removed from V and 2 bases from J, the gap between germline ends came to 25 bases. The DNA of the CDR3 is TGCGCCAGCAGCTTGGCGAACTGGAAAGGAGCGGGCCTATTCACAGATACGCAGTATTTT. Translation: CASSLANWKGAGLFTDTQYF.

This chain connects TRBV30 to TRBJ2-1; D unresolved. V was pared by 3 bases and J by 4 bases, with 16 bases between. Germline assignment: CDR1 GTSNPN and CDR2 SVGIG (reference sequence). This CDR3 has 15 residues. In nucleotides, the CDR3 is TGTGCCTGGAGCCCCACGTTTGGGGAATACAATGAGCAGTTCTTC. Encoded protein: CAWSPTFGEYNEQFF.

The rearrangement uses TRBV5-1 and TRBJ2-1; D unresolved. Germline loops: CDR1 SGHRS, CDR2 YFSETQ. This CDR3 spans 15 amino acids. Trimming cost V 0 bases and J 0 bases, with 7 bases left between them. The CDR3 DNA is TGCGCCAGCAGCTTGGCGGGCAGCTCCTACAATGAGCAGTTCTTC. Translating gives CASSLAGSSYNEQFF.

CDR3 region: CASTTGGLGGYTF. CDR3 coding DNA: TGTGCCAGTACTACAGGGGGATTAGGGGGCTACACCTTC. The rearrangement uses TRBV19 and TRBJ1-2, with TRBD1 matching 8 bases. The germline V gene has CDR1 LNHDA and CDR2 SQIVND (reference sequence). The CDR3 contains 13 residues. The V gene end was trimmed by 7 bases and the J gene end by 8 bases; junction bases not matched to a gene: 9.

J is TRBJ2-2 and V is TRBV6-1; D remains unclear. V lost 4 bases, J lost 0 bases, and 12 bases lay in between. CDR1 is MNHNS and CDR2 is SASEGT in the germline V gene. There are 16 residues in the CDR3. The CDR3 sequence: CASSALRGSNTGELFF. As DNA, the CDR3 is TGTGCCAGCAGTGCCCTGAGAGGTTCGAACACCGGGGAGCTGTTTTTT.

This clone was detected only once. The CDR3 DNA sequence: TGCGCCAGCAGCCATGCCGGTAGGAATGAGCAGTTCTTC. This encodes CASSHAGRNEQFF. This chain uses TRBV4-3 with TRBJ2-1; D uncertain. This CDR3 spans 13 amino acids. The V end lost 3 bases, the J end lost 7 bases, and 10 bases lay between the germline ends. CDR1 is LGHNA, CDR2 YSLEER, per germline.

This rearrangement joins TRBV9 to TRBJ2-5, with D possibly called TRBD1 or TRBD2 (6 bases each). Germline CDR1 and CDR2: SGDLS and YYNGEE. This CDR3 spans 17 amino acids. The V end lost 3 bases, the J end lost 2 bases, and 20 bases lay between the germline ends. The chain's CDR3 is CASSDIGIAGTQETQYF. The DNA of the CDR3 is TGTGCCAGCAGCGATATTGGGATCGCGGGGACACAAGAGACCCAGTACTTC.

The rearrangement links TRBV4-1 to TRBJ1-1; no reliable D call. V gave up 4 bases and J gave up 4 bases, with 13 bases separating them. This CDR3 has 14 amino acids. Germline CDR1 MGHRA, CDR2 YSYEKL. Here the CDR3 reads CASSLRHPSTEAFF. The CDR3, as DNA: TGCGCCAGCAGCCTCCGACATCCGAGCACTGAAGCTTTCTTT.

This clone came up a few times. An end of the junction differs from the germline gene, which may be a read error. The gene calls are TRBV30 and TRBJ2-1; D remains ambiguous. Germline values: CDR1 GTSNPN, CDR2 SVGIG (reference sequence). The CDR3 sequence is 10 residues long. The CDR3 sequence: CAWGWPYGIF. The CDR3 DNA follows: TGTGCCTGGGGTTGGCCTTATGGGATCTTC.

The chain is built from TRBV7-2 and TRBJ1-5; D unresolved. The V and J ends lost 10 bases and 0 bases respectively, with 7 bases between them. The germline V gene has CDR1 SGHTA and CDR2 FQGNSA. The length of the CDR3 is 12 residues. The CDR3 DNA sequence: TGTGCCACAGCTAGTAGCAATCAGCCCCAGCATTTT. Protein product: CATASSNQPQHF.

This clone came up once. The V call is TRBV27, the J call TRBJ1-2, with 12 positions matching TRBD1. The germline V gene encodes CDR1 MNHEY and CDR2 SMNVEV (reference sequence). This CDR3 is 17 amino acids long. J gave up 1 base and V 6 bases, and 9 bases lay outside the gene matches. For the CDR3, the DNA is TGTGCCAGCAGCCGCCGGGACAGGGGGCCGGATAACTATGGCTACACCTTC. This gives the protein CASSRRDRGPDNYGYTF.

This rearrangement joins TRBV11-2 to TRBJ2-5; the D is unclear. The CDR3 runs 13 residues. Germline CDR1 is SGHAT and CDR2 is FQNNGV. Trimming took off 1 base at V and 7 bases at J, with 10 bases between the two ends. CDR3 sequence (DNA): TGTGCCAGCAGCTTAGGGGCGAGGCGGACCCAGTACTTC. Amino acids: CASSLGARRTQYF.

Note on this clone: Other DNA sequences from this sample encode an identical CDR3 as well. V and J are TRBV27 and TRBJ2-1, with D tentatively TRBD2 (6 bases). This CDR3 has 15 amino acids. Germline-derived CDR1 and CDR2 are MNHEY and SMNVEV (reference sequence). The V end was cut by 5 bases, the J end by 0 bases, with 11 bases between. This CDR3 is CASSPGLGSYNEQFF. CDR3 coding DNA: TGTGCCAGCAGTCCGGGACTTGGCTCCTACAATGAGCAGTTCTTC.

The V gene is TRBV27, the J gene TRBJ2-7; 8 bases fit TRBD1. Germline assignment: CDR1 MNHEY and CDR2 SMNVEV (reference sequence). Trimming took 6 bases from V and 1 from J; bases not matched to a gene: 11. The CDR3 totals 16 residues. CDR3 in amino acids: CASSSVRTGISYEQYF. The CDR3 nucleotides read TGTGCCAGCAGCTCCGTACGGACAGGGATATCCTACGAGCAGTACTTC.

The genes are TRBV6-5 and TRBJ2-3; D gene ambiguous. The CDR3 spans 15 residues. Trimming took 2 bases from V and 1 from J, leaving 10 bases between them. Germline V gene sequence: CDR1 MNHEY, CDR2 SVGAGI. Here the CDR3 DNA reads TGTGCCAGCAGTTACCGGGCAATGGGCACAGATACGCAGTATTTT. Its protein product is CASSYRAMGTDTQYF.

Comments on this clone: Different DNA sequences within this sample yield the same CDR3. The chain employs TRBV2 and TRBJ2-1, with TRBD2 identical over 12 bases. The V segment lost 6 bases and the J segment 1 base; nucleotides outside the gene matches: 1. In germline, CDR1 is SNHLY, CDR2 FYNNEI. The CDR3 totals 15 residues. The chain's CDR3 is CASSGTSGSYNEQFF. In DNA form, the CDR3 reads TGTGCCAGCAGCGGGACTAGCGGGTCCTACAATGAGCAGTTCTTC.

The V call is TRBV14, the J call TRBJ2-7; 9 bases align to TRBD2. Germline V gene lookup returns CDR1 SGHDN and CDR2 FVKESK. V lost 0 bases to trimming and J lost 0 bases; unmatched junction nucleotides: 6. The CDR3 runs 17 residues. CDR3 DNA sequence: TGTGCCAGCAGCCAAGAATGGCTAGCGGGACCCTCCTACGAGCAGTACTTC. Amino acids: CASSQEWLAGPSYEQYF.

This chain connects TRBV4-2 to TRBJ2-5; maybe TRBD2 (6 bases). From germline, CDR1 is LGHNA and CDR2 YNFKEQ. Deletions cut 0 bases from V and 2 bases from J, with 22 bases between. The CDR3 length is 19 residues. CDR3: CASSQETPGTGSSQETQYF. The DNA of the CDR3 is TGTGCCAGCAGCCAAGAGACCCCCGGGACCGGGAGCTCACAAGAGACCCAGTACTTC.

V gene TRBV7-9 combines with J gene TRBJ1-1; possibly TRBD1 for D (5 bases). Between the trimmed V and J ends, which lost 0 bases and 4 bases, there was a span of 12 bases. The germline V gene has CDR1 SEHNR and CDR2 FQNEAQ (reference sequence). CDR3 length equals 15 residues. Written as DNA, the CDR3 is TGTGCCAGCAGCTTAGCGCTGGGGCCGATCACTGAAGCTTTCTTT. Translated: CASSLALGPITEAFF.

This clone is a singleton in its sample. The chain recombines TRBV11-2 with TRBJ1-2; D not resolved. Germline V gives CDR1 SGHAT, CDR2 FQNNGV. V was shortened by 11 bases and J by 1 base, with 8 bases between the two germline ends. CDR3 length: 11 amino acids. The CDR3 region has the DNA TGTGCCTCGGAGGGTAACTATGGCTACACCTTC. Protein: CASEGNYGYTF. The full variable domain, its missing parts supplied by reference TRBV11-2 and TRBJ1-2, is EAGVAQSPRYKIIEKRQSVAFWCNPISGHATLYWYQQILGQGPKLLIQFQNNGVVDDSQLPKDRFSAERLKGVDSTLKIQPAKLEDSAVYLCASEGNYGYTFGSGTRLTVV.

This chain connects TRBV4-1 to TRBJ2-3; 7 positions match TRBD2. CDR3 length: 17 amino acids. Per the germline V gene, CDR1 is MGHRA and CDR2 is YSYEKL. V lost 0 bases, J lost 2 bases, and 8 bases stayed unmatched. CDR3 region: CASSQDRGGRPTDTQYF. Here the CDR3 DNA reads TGCGCCAGCAGCCAAGATCGGGGCGGGAGACCCACAGATACGCAGTATTTT.

This clone was found a few times. The junction differs from germline at one of its ends, possibly a read error. This CDR3 reads CASTPRDAPPQNVF. The CDR3 nucleotides read TGTGCCAGCACCCCGCGGGACGCTCCCCCCCAGAATGTCTTT. The chain has TRBV7-9 and TRBJ1-1, with D tentatively TRBD1 (5 bases). The CDR3 extends over 14 amino acids. CDR1 and CDR2 from the germline V gene are SEHNR and FQNEAQ (reference sequence).

This clone occurred a few times. Here the CDR3 reads CASSIARGYQPQHF. The CDR3 DNA is TGTGCCAGTAGTATAGCCAGGGGGTACCAGCCCCAGCATTTT. V usage is TRBV19 and J usage is TRBJ1-5, with 7 bases lining up with TRBD1. The CDR3 sequence is 14 residues long. CDR1 LNHDA and CDR2 SQIVND come from the germline V gene (reference sequence). V shed 1 base, J shed 7 bases, and the junction held 4 bases outside the gene matches.

With regard to this clone: Other DNA sequences within the sample encode an identical CDR3. The gene calls are TRBV5-6 and TRBJ2-1, with unresolved D. This CDR3 comprises 14 residues. The germline V and J ends were trimmed by 0 bases and 1 base, with 5 bases remaining between them. Germline values: CDR1 SGHDT, CDR2 YYEEEE. The CDR3 reads CASSLGRSYNEQFF. Here the CDR3 DNA reads TGTGCCAGCAGCTTGGGAAGGTCCTACAATGAGCAGTTCTTC. Variable domain in full (rest from reference TRBV5-6 and TRBJ2-1): DAGVTQSPTHLIKTRGQQVTLRCSPKSGHDTVSWYQQALGQGPQFIFQYYEEEERQRGNFPDRFSGHQFPNYSSELNVNALLLGDSALYLCASSLGRSYNEQFFGPGTRLTVL.

The rearrangement joins TRBV30 to TRBJ2-7; TRBD2 aligns across 10 bases. Germline V lookup: CDR1 GTSNPN, CDR2 SVGIG (reference sequence). Trimming took 0 bases from V and 2 from J; bases not matched to a gene: 1. This CDR3 is 14 amino acids long. The CDR3 DNA is TGTGCCTGGAGTGTAACTAGCGGGGCCTACGAGCAGTACTTC. Translated, it gives CAWSVTSGAYEQYF. Full variable domain (missing parts from reference TRBV30 and TRBJ2-7): SQTIHQWPATLVQPVGSPLSLECTVEGTSNPNLYWYRQAAGRGLQLLFYSVGIGQISSEVPQNLSASRPQDRQFILSSKKLLLSDSGFYLCAWSVTSGAYEQYFGPGTRLTVT.

V and J are TRBV2 and TRBJ2-1; D might be TRBD1 (5 bases). The CDR3 has 14 residues. With 6 bases removed from V and 8 bases from J, the gap between germline ends came to 17 bases. Germline values: CDR1 SNHLY, CDR2 FYNNEI. This CDR3 reads CASSFGAGMYEQFF. The CDR3 DNA reads as TGTGCCAGCAGCTTTGGGGCAGGGATGTATGAGCAGTTCTTC. Variable domain in full (rest from reference TRBV2 and TRBJ2-1): EPEVTQTPSHQVTQMGQEVILRCVPISNHLYFYWYRQILGQKVEFLVSFYNNEISEKSEIFDDQFSVERPDGSNFTLKIRSTKLEDSAMYFCASSFGAGMYEQFFGPGTRLTVL.

The gene calls are TRBV7-9 and TRBJ2-1; D ambiguous. With 5 bases removed from V and 8 bases from J, the gap between germline ends came to 16 bases. The CDR3 is 14 amino acids. Per germline, CDR1 SEHNR and CDR2 FQNEAQ (reference sequence). CDR3 nucleotides: TGTGCCAGCAGCCCAATAGTCCCCACTGATGAGCAGTTCTTC. As protein: CASSPIVPTDEQFF.

V and J are TRBV11-2 and TRBJ2-1; possible D gene TRBD2, 6 bases. Germline V CDR1 and CDR2: SGHAT, FQNNGV. With 1 base removed from V and 12 bases from J, the gap between germline ends came to 7 bases. The CDR3 has 11 amino acids. This chain's CDR3 is CASSLVGGQFF. CDR3 DNA: TGTGCCAGCAGCTTAGTGGGGGGGCAGTTCTTC.